This entry is about one T cell receptor beta chain. The antigen is unknown. The data originate from a study of early T cells in non-severe SARS-CoV-2 infection. Turning to the study itself: Sequencing of unsorted whole blood was done on bulk RNA, leaving chains unpaired. Study-wide results and caveats: VDJdb matching skewed toward anti-spike CD8 responses, missing private and CD4 specificities.

Attached unique molecular identifiers marked individual cDNA molecules. TCRdb itself ran the 5' RACE reads through MiXCR, one entry per CDR3 protein. The table has 75,000 to 80,000 distinct CDR3 sequences, roughly a sixth seen once; the top ten hold approximately 12%. The sequence was obtained from an adult who was a healthcare worker with PCR-confirmed SARS-CoV-2 infection or an uninfected control (not recorded which). Sequences were obtained from whole blood.

The CDR3 loop reads CASSLNGGAETQYF. DNA for the CDR3: TGTGCCAGCAGCTTAAATGGGGGCGCCGAGACCCAGTACTTC. The gene calls are TRBV7-3 and TRBJ2-5, with D possibly TRBD1 on 6 matching bases. V lost 1 base, J lost 5 bases, and 11 bases lay in between. The CDR3 totals 14 residues. Germline CDR1 SGHTA, CDR2 FQGTGA.